The 21 T cell receptor beta chains below come from one sample, sequenced in a study of T cell changes during pregnancy in multiple sclerosis. Sequenced by immunoSEQ multiplex PCR; TCRdb stores in-frame clones only, minus some. The sample yields around 56,000 clones, around nine tenths seen once. The source was peripheral blood, collected after pregnancy. The receptors here all came from a female donor with multiple sclerosis, enrolled in a pregnancy study.

The gene calls are TRBV9 and TRBJ2-1; 9 bases are a match to TRBD1. Trimming cost V 0 bases and J 15 bases; bases outside gene matches: 10. The germline V gene has CDR1 SGDLS and CDR2 YYNGEE. CDR3 size: 14 residues. The CDR3 here is CASSVDQGTGLMFF. The CDR3 DNA sequence: TGTGCCAGCAGCGTAGATCAGGGGACAGGGCTTATGTTCTTC.

This clone is a singleton in its sample. The V call is TRBV9, the J call TRBJ1-2; 8 positions agree with TRBD1. Trimming cost V 4 bases and J 2 bases; bases outside gene matches: 7. This CDR3 has 15 amino acids. The V gene's germline CDR1 is SGDLS and CDR2 YYNGEE. The CDR3 nucleotides read TGTGCCAGCAGCCCTCGACAGGGGTGGAACTATGGCTACACCTTC. This gives the protein CASSPRQGWNYGYTF.

This clone was found a few times. The chain employs TRBV2 and TRBJ2-1; TRBD1 aligns across 9 bases. Germline V gene data show CDR1 as SNHLY and CDR2 as FYNNEI. This CDR3 is built from 10 residues. V shed 7 bases and J 15 bases; nucleotides not matched to a gene: 4. The CDR3 DNA sequence: TGTGCCAGCAAGGGGGACAGGGCGTTCTTC. It codes for CASKGDRAFF. The full variable domain, rest sourced from reference TRBV2 and TRBJ2-1, is EPEVTQTPSHQVTQMGQEVILRCVPISNHLYFYWYRQILGQKVEFLVSFYNNEISEKSEIFDDQFSVERPDGSNFTLKIRSTKLEDSAMYFCASKGDRAFFGPGTRLTVL.

This sequence joins TRBV19 and TRBJ1-4; the D gene is possibly TRBD1 (5 bases). V was clipped by 7 bases and J by 4 bases, with 13 bases between them. The V gene's germline CDR1 is LNHDA and CDR2 SQIVND (reference sequence). The CDR3 totals 14 residues. CDR3 sequence reads: CASTSGFNNEKLFF. CDR3 DNA: TGTGCCAGTACCTCAGGGTTTAATAATGAAAAACTGTTTTTT.

The chain uses TRBV6-5 and TRBJ2-7; 10 bases line up with TRBD1. J was trimmed by 4 bases and V by 0 bases; bases with no gene match: 3. The CDR3 spans 15 residues. Germline CDR1 MNHEY, CDR2 SVGAGI. CDR3 in DNA: TGTGCCAGCAGTTACTCGACAGGGGGCATGTACGAGCAGTACTTC. Its protein product is CASSYSTGGMYEQYF.

The CDR3 DNA follows: TGTGCCTGGAGTGTCCGGGATAATTCACCCCTCCACTTT. Amino acid sequence: CAWSVRDNSPLHF. The chain employs TRBV30 and TRBJ1-6, with D hard to call. Germline V lookup: CDR1 GTSNPN, CDR2 SVGIG (reference sequence). This CDR3 contains 13 residues. V gave up 0 bases and J gave up 5 bases, with 5 bases separating them.

This chain links TRBV18 with TRBJ1-1, with 12 bases aligning to TRBD1. The CDR3 covers 17 residues. CDR1 is KGHSH, CDR2 LQKENI, per germline. Trimming removed 7 bases from V and 4 bases from J; junction bases left unmatched: 13. The CDR3 DNA is TGTGCCAGCTTCCCGGGACAGGGGGCGGGTTGGCGCACTGAAGCTTTCTTT. Its translation: CASFPGQGAGWRTEAFF.

V usage is TRBV7-2 and J usage is TRBJ1-2; D is possibly TRBD1 (5 bases). The V end lost 5 bases, the J end lost 0 bases, and 10 bases lay between the germline ends. CDR1 and CDR2 from the germline V gene are SGHTA and FQGNSA. The CDR3 has 14 amino acids. The CDR3 spells CASSTGQANYGYTF. For the CDR3, the DNA is TGTGCCAGCAGCACCGGACAAGCTAACTATGGCTACACCTTC.

The V call is TRBV20-1, the J call TRBJ1-2, with D perhaps TRBD1 (6 bases). Germline values: CDR1 DFQATT, CDR2 SNEGSKA (reference sequence). This CDR3 comprises 11 residues. Here the CDR3 reads CRPGGGPGYTF. Written as DNA, the CDR3 is TGCAGGCCGGGCGGGGGGCCTGGCTACACCTTC.

This chain joins TRBV2 and TRBJ2-1; TRBD1 agrees at 8 bases. Per germline, CDR1 SNHLY and CDR2 FYNNEI. V lost 6 bases and J lost 9; bases outside the gene matches: 10. CDR3 length equals 14 residues. The chain's CDR3 is CASRWTGNSAEQFF. The CDR3 nucleotides are TGTGCCAGCAGGTGGACAGGGAACTCGGCTGAGCAGTTCTTC.

The J gene is TRBJ2-1, the V gene TRBV10-3, with a possible D match to TRBD2 (5 bases). Germline V lookup: CDR1 ENHRY, CDR2 SYGVKD. CDR3 length equals 16 residues. Trimming pared 10 bases from V and 2 bases from J, leaving 21 bases between. In DNA, the CDR3 is TGTGCCACCCAGCGGTTGAGTCGGGCTACCTACAATGAGCAGTTCTTC. It codes for CATQRLSRATYNEQFF.

The rearrangement joins TRBV20-1 to TRBJ2-7, with D possibly being TRBD1 (5 bases). In germline, CDR1 is DFQATT, CDR2 SNEGSKA (reference sequence). Deletions cut 6 bases from V and 7 bases from J, with 13 bases between. There are 11 residues in the CDR3. DNA of the CDR3: TGCAGTGCGGGGCAGGGCCATGAGCAGTACTTC. This translates into CSAGQGHEQYF.

This chain uses TRBV5-1 with TRBJ2-2; TRBD1 matches at 7 bases. The germline V gene encodes CDR1 SGHRS and CDR2 YFSETQ. Losses at the gene ends were 5 bases for V and 7 bases for J; bases not matched to a gene: 11. This CDR3 contains 15 residues. The CDR3 DNA sequence: TGCGCCAGCAGTGAACAGGGGTTATTGGACGGGGAGCTGTTTTTT. It specifies CASSEQGLLDGELFF.

The gene calls are TRBV2 and TRBJ2-1; D might be TRBD2 (5 bases). V dropped 4 bases and J dropped 8 bases, with 12 bases sitting between them. Germline assignment: CDR1 SNHLY and CDR2 FYNNEI. This CDR3 has 13 residues. CDR3 protein: CASSVERVYEQFF. The CDR3 DNA sequence: TGTGCCAGCAGTGTTGAGAGGGTCTATGAGCAGTTCTTC.

This chain uses TRBV6-5 with TRBJ2-3, with 9 nucleotides matching TRBD1. J was trimmed by 5 bases and V by 4 bases; bases with no gene match: 7. The CDR3 totals 15 residues. CDR1 and CDR2 from the germline V gene are MNHEY and SVGAGI. The CDR3 region has the DNA TGTGCCAGCAGTTCCGGACAGGGGAGAGGAGATACGCAGTATTTT. The encoded protein is CASSSGQGRGDTQYF.

The V gene is TRBV19, the J gene TRBJ1-1; TRBD1 aligns across 12 bases. The V segment lost 4 bases and the J segment 3 bases; nucleotides outside the gene matches: 3. Germline V gene lookup returns CDR1 LNHDA and CDR2 SQIVND (reference sequence). The CDR3 has 15 amino acids. CDR3 region: CASSTGQGAYTEAFF. The CDR3 coding sequence is TGTGCCAGTAGTACGGGACAGGGGGCGTACACTGAAGCTTTCTTT.

The V gene is TRBV27, the J gene TRBJ2-7, with D tentatively TRBD1 (6 bases). CDR1 is MNHEY and CDR2 is SMNVEV in the germline V gene (reference sequence). V dropped 3 bases and J dropped 3 bases, with 9 bases sitting between them. This CDR3 region has 13 residues. This CDR3 is CASSLDRGYEQYF. Written as DNA, the CDR3 is TGTGCCAGCAGTTTGGACAGAGGCTACGAGCAGTACTTC.

The chain has TRBV6-1 and TRBJ1-1; TRBD1 aligns across 8 bases. The J segment lost 0 bases and the V segment lost 4 bases, leaving 10 bases of the junction unmatched. This CDR3 is 17 amino acids long. Germline CDR1 and CDR2: MNHNS and SASEGT. Here the CDR3 DNA reads TGTGCCAGCAGTGCCGGACAGGGAGTGGGGATGAACACTGAAGCTTTCTTT. This encodes CASSAGQGVGMNTEAFF.

The chain carries TRBV6-4 and TRBJ1-2, with TRBD1 identical over 7 bases. Per the germline V gene, CDR1 is MRHNA and CDR2 is SNTAGT. This CDR3 spans 14 amino acids. Trimming took 5 bases from V and 0 from J; bases not matched to a gene: 3. DNA for the CDR3: TGTGCCAGCAGTTGGGGACAGACTAACTATGGCTACACCTTC. Residues: CASSWGQTNYGYTF.

This clone was seen only once. The V and J genes are TRBV2 and TRBJ1-1; D is perhaps TRBD1 (5 bases). The ends were cut back, 5 bases at V and 4 bases at J, with 14 bases in the middle. CDR3 length: 14 amino acids. CDR1 and CDR2 from the germline V gene are SNHLY and FYNNEI. DNA of the CDR3: TGTGCCAGCAGTCAGGGCAGGGCGCGCACTGAAGCTTTCTTT. It specifies CASSQGRARTEAFF.

The J gene is TRBJ1-5, the V gene TRBV6-1, with 11 bases matching TRBD1. J lost 5 bases, V lost 8 bases, and 5 bases had no gene match. CDR3 length: 14 residues. The germline gives CDR1 MNHNS, CDR2 SASEGT. The CDR3 reads CASVGQGAHQPQHF. The CDR3 DNA reads as TGTGCCAGCGTTGGACAGGGGGCCCATCAGCCCCAGCATTTT.